This T cell receptor (beta chain) was sequenced during a study of shared clonotypes between healthy human individuals. Study background: The study used three CD4 naive, three CD4 memory, two CD8 naive and one CD8 memory plate per donor. Regarding the study as a whole: Rarefaction revealed incomplete sorted-subset sequencing despite large depth.

This table comes from immunoSEQ multiplex PCR, and its TCRdb copy is limited to in-frame clones, with some not included. The sample records millions of clones, about 95% being singletons. V lost 7 bases and J lost 4, with 15 bases in between. The CDR3 length is 15 residues. It was CD45RO-negative cells, positively selected for CCR7, that made up naive CD8 cells, with terminally differentiated effector memory CD45RA+ cells excluded. Worth noting for this clone: The antigen is not known.

The clonotype originates from a young man in good health. The chain employs TRBV5-3 and TRBJ1-6; D possibly corresponds to TRBD1 (6 bases). TRBV5-3 qualifies as an ORF whose function is uncertain. Sequencing was carried out using naive CD8+ T cells sorted from blood. Here the CDR3 reads CARWTRGGYNSPLHF. Written as DNA, the CDR3 is TGTGCCAGATGGACTCGAGGGGGTTATAATTCACCCCTCCACTTT.